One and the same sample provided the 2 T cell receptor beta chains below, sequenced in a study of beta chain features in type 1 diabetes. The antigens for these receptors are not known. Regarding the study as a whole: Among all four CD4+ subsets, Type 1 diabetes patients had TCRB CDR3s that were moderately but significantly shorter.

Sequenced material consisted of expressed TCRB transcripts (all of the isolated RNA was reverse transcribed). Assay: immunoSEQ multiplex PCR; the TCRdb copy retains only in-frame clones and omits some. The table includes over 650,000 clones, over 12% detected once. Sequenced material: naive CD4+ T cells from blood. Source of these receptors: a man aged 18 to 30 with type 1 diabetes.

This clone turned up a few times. The CDR3 reads CASNALSGSQDTQYF. CDR3 in DNA: TGTGCCAGCAATGCACTCTCAGGATCCCAAGATACGCAGTATTTT. The rearrangement joins TRBV25-1 to TRBJ2-3; D is uncertain. Germline CDR1 and CDR2: MGHDK and SYGVNS. CDR3 size: 15 residues. V lost 7 bases and J lost 5, with 19 bases in between.

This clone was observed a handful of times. The DNA for the CDR3 is TGTGCCAGCAGGGGTGGAGGGGTTGAGCAGTTCTTC. Protein product: CASRGGGVEQFF. V is TRBV6-5 and J is TRBJ2-1, with D perhaps matching TRBD2 (6 bases). Trimming took 6 bases from V and 9 from J, leaving 12 bases between them. Germline V gene data show CDR1 as MNHEY and CDR2 as SVGAGI. This CDR3 contains 12 residues.